The entry below gives a single T cell receptor (beta chain) sequence along with its context. Its specificity is not known. CD45RO-negative CD8 cells positively selected for CCR7 made up the naive population, which excluded terminally differentiated effector memory CD45RA+ cells. Only Caucasian adults living in Nashville, Tennessee served as donors. The data are from a study of shared clonotypes between healthy human individuals. Overall study findings and caveats: When compared with the clonotypes that were shared by all four sorted-subset donors, the non-shared clonotypes turned out to have lower generation probabilities. There were few donors, and this limited the genetic and exposure-history diversity represented.

Each replicate PCR on the sorted subsets used 150 to 200 ng DNA (around 30,000 T cell genomes). Profiling relied on immunoSEQ multiplex PCR, and the TCRdb table lists in-frame clones only, not all of them. The sample has some 2.1 million clones, approximately 95% seen once. The V and J ends lost 3 bases and 4 bases, in that order; junction bases with no gene match: 9. There are 16 residues in the CDR3. Germline CDR1 MNHNS, CDR2 SASEGT. The V and J genes are TRBV6-1 and TRBJ2-7; 10 positions match TRBD1. Sequenced input: naive CD8+ T cells sorted from blood. The receptor comes from a young man in good health. The CDR3 loop is CASSERKTGGVYEQYF. CDR3 in DNA: TGTGCCAGCAGTGAGAGGAAGACAGGGGGCGTGTACGAGCAGTACTTC.